Below, 23 T cell receptor beta chains from the same sample are listed, as sequenced in a study of regulatory T cells in long-lasting Graves disease. Time point denoted: newly diagnosed GD, antithyroid drugs for less than 3 months. Following extraction of RNA from PBMCs, that RNA was used to make the TCR library. Arm-PCR of CDR3 regions and iRepertoire HTBI primers were the basis on which TCR beta libraries were built. From the multiplex PCR reads, TCRdb called clonotypes with MiXCR, one entry per CDR3 protein. The sample carries about 350,000 distinct CDR3 sequences, about a sixth recorded once. The same data also contributed to another study, on T cells in Graves' hyperthyroidism and ophthalmopathy.

Source: peripheral blood mononuclear cells (PBMCs), taken at new diagnosis, from a patient treated with antithyroid drugs. The receptors originated from a woman between 18 and 30 years old with Graves disease.

Of note for this clonotype: One base away lies a much larger clone, so this may be a sequencing read error. This CDR3 is CASCPGTMRAPLHF. The CDR3 DNA is TGCGCCAGCTGCCCCGGGACAATGAGGGCACCCCTCCACTTT. The rearrangement uses TRBV4-1 and TRBJ1-6; D possibly corresponds to TRBD1 (6 bases). Trimming took 8 bases from V and 11 from J, leaving 19 bases between them. Germline V lookup: CDR1 MGHRA, CDR2 YSYEKL. The length of the CDR3 is 14 residues.

This clonotype was observed many times. This chain uses TRBV11-3 with TRBJ2-1; tentatively, D is TRBD2 (5 bases). V lost 5 bases and J lost 4, with 18 bases in between. CDR1 is SGHNT, CDR2 YENEEA, per germline. The CDR3 length is 16 residues. CDR3 in DNA: TGTGCCAGCAGCCCAAGCGGCCAAAAAGAGTACAATGAGCAGTTCTTC. Residues: CASSPSGQKEYNEQFF. The full variable domain, rest sourced from reference TRBV11-3 and TRBJ2-1, is EAGVVQSPRYKIIEKKQPVAFWCNPISGHNTLYWYLQNLGQGPELLIRYENEEAVDDSQLPKDRFSAERLKGVDSTLKIQPAELGDSAVYLCASSPSGQKEYNEQFFGPGTRLTVL.

At least ten counts were recorded for this clonotype. The V gene is TRBV28, the J gene TRBJ1-2, with D uncertain. The CDR3 loop spans 11 amino acids. Germline V gene lookup returns CDR1 MDHEN and CDR2 SYDVKM. The germline V and J ends were trimmed by 8 bases and 8 bases, with 12 bases remaining between them. CDR3: CASGDLGGYTF. CDR3 in DNA: TGTGCCAGCGGAGACTTGGGAGGCTACACCTTC.

This clonotype was counted between two and nine times. The chain recombines TRBV4-1 with TRBJ2-7; the D gene could be TRBD1 or TRBD2 (5 bases each). This CDR3 is 15 amino acids long. With 4 bases removed from V and 2 bases from J, the gap between germline ends came to 15 bases. Germline V gene data show CDR1 as MGHRA and CDR2 as YSYEKL. The CDR3 region is CASSLYVRGPYEQYF. CDR3 nucleotide sequence: TGCGCCAGCAGCCTCTACGTGAGGGGCCCCTACGAGCAGTACTTC.

There are many counts of this clonotype. V usage is TRBV20-1 and J usage is TRBJ1-4, with D unclear. The CDR3 consists of 15 residues. V lost 5 bases and J lost 5, with 18 bases in between. CDR1 is DFQATT and CDR2 is SNEGSKA in the germline V gene (reference sequence). The CDR3 DNA sequence: TGCAGTGCTCCTTTATTGGGCCGCGGGAATGAAAAACTGTTTTTT. Its protein product is CSAPLLGRGNEKLFF.

The V and J genes are TRBV10-1 and TRBJ2-7, with D possibly TRBD1 on 5 matching bases. The germline gives CDR1 WNHNN, CDR2 SYGVQD (reference sequence). CDR3 length: 14 amino acids. V was cut by 4 bases and J by 0 bases, with 10 bases left in between. This CDR3 is CASSASDNSYEQYF. As DNA, the CDR3 is TGCGCCAGCAGTGCTTCGGACAACTCCTACGAGCAGTACTTC.

This clonotype was found many times. J is TRBJ2-1 and V is TRBV5-1; 8 positions agree with TRBD1. Germline trimming cut 0 bases from V and 8 bases from J; bases unmatched to any gene: 10. Germline-derived CDR1 and CDR2 are SGHRS and YFSETQ. The CDR3 extends over 16 amino acids. CDR3 amino acids: CASSLAMVARGHEQFF. CDR3 in DNA: TGCGCCAGCAGCTTGGCGATGGTGGCCAGGGGGCATGAGCAGTTCTTC. Full variable domain (rest looked up from reference TRBV5-1 and TRBJ2-1): KAGVTQTPRYLIKTRGQQVTLSCSPISGHRSVSWYQQTPGQGLQFLFEYFSETQRNKGNFPGRFSGRQFSNSRSEMNVSTLELGDSALYLCASSLAMVARGHEQFFGPGTRLTVL.

The sample holds a few counts of this clonotype. J is TRBJ2-1 and V is TRBV7-2; 8 nucleotides align to TRBD2. The J segment lost 3 bases and the V segment lost 5 bases, leaving 6 bases of the junction unmatched. CDR3 length: 15 residues. CDR1 and CDR2 (germline): SGHTA, FQGNSA. CDR3 residues: CASSLGGGDYNEQFF. The CDR3 coding sequence is TGTGCCAGCAGCCTCGGGGGGGGCGACTACAATGAGCAGTTCTTC.

This clonotype appeared many times. The chain uses TRBV5-6 and TRBJ2-7, with TRBD1 as a possible D gene (6 bases). The V gene's germline CDR1 is SGHDT and CDR2 YYEEEE. V shed 1 base and J shed 3 bases, with 14 bases lying between them. CDR3 length: 15 amino acids. CDR3 loop: CASSLSRTVHYEQYF. The DNA of the CDR3 is TGTGCCAGCAGCTTGTCCAGGACAGTCCACTACGAGCAGTACTTC.

The J gene is TRBJ1-6, the V gene TRBV10-3; 9 bases are shared with TRBD1. CDR1 ENHRY and CDR2 SYGVKD come from the germline V gene. V lost 6 bases to trimming and J lost 7 bases; unmatched junction nucleotides: 7. CDR3 length: 15 amino acids. DNA for the CDR3: TGTGCCATCAGCACTCCGGGACAGGGCAATTCACCCCTCCACTTT. Translated: CAISTPGQGNSPLHF.

This clonotype was seen many times. The rearrangement links TRBV30 to TRBJ1-4; D is unclear. The CDR3 is 13 amino acids. Germline V gene sequence: CDR1 GTSNPN, CDR2 SVGIG (reference sequence). Deletions cut 2 bases from V and 5 bases from J, with 9 bases between. The CDR3 DNA is TGTGCCTGGAGTAACGGATTGAATGAAAAACTGTTTTTT. Protein: CAWSNGLNEKLFF. Filled out from reference TRBV30 and TRBJ1-4, the complete variable domain reads SQTIHQWPATLVQPVGSPLSLECTVEGTSNPNLYWYRQAAGRGLQLLFYSVGIGQISSEVPQNLSASRPQDRQFILSSKKLLLSDSGFYLCAWSNGLNEKLFFGSGTQLSVL.

On this clonotype: This is likely an artifact of a read error, given a far larger clone one base away. The gene calls are TRBV3-1 and TRBJ2-1; 13 nucleotides line up with TRBD2. Per germline, CDR1 LGHDT and CDR2 YNNKEL (reference sequence). CDR3 size: 14 residues. V shed 4 bases and J 9 bases; nucleotides not matched to a gene: 3. The DNA for the CDR3 is TGTGCCAGCAGCCGGACTAGCGGGAGAGGTGAGCAGTTCTTC. As protein: CASSRTSGRGEQFF.

The rearrangement joins TRBV18 to TRBJ1-3, with D perhaps matching TRBD1 (5 bases). This CDR3 contains 16 residues. V was cut by 3 bases and J by 0 bases, with 12 bases left in between. Germline V CDR1 and CDR2: KGHSH, LQKENI. The CDR3 nucleotides are TGTGCCAGCTCACCGTTCGACAGCGTCTCTGGAAACACCATATATTTT. Encoded protein: CASSPFDSVSGNTIYF.

The sample holds many counts of this clonotype. V and J are TRBV3-1 and TRBJ2-3; maybe TRBD1 (5 bases). This CDR3 is 13 amino acids long. The germline V and J ends were trimmed by 6 bases and 1 base, with 8 bases remaining between them. Germline assignment: CDR1 LGHDT and CDR2 YNNKEL (reference sequence). The CDR3 coding sequence is TGTGCCAGCAGACCCAGGGGCACAGATACGCAGTATTTT. This encodes CASRPRGTDTQYF.

This clonotype was counted at least ten times. The chain carries TRBV5-1 and TRBJ1-2, with a tentative D call TRBD1 (5 bases). The CDR3 has 15 residues. Trimming removed 3 bases at V and 1 base at J, with 13 bases between. The germline CDR1 and CDR2 sequences are SGHRS and YFSETQ. CDR3 nucleotide sequence: TGCGCCAGCAGCTCTGCAGGGATTAATAACTATGGCTACACCTTC. Translation: CASSSAGINNYGYTF. Full variable domain (remainder filled in from reference TRBV5-1 and TRBJ1-2): KAGVTQTPRYLIKTRGQQVTLSCSPISGHRSVSWYQQTPGQGLQFLFEYFSETQRNKGNFPGRFSGRQFSNSRSEMNVSTLELGDSALYLCASSSAGINNYGYTFGSGTRLTVV.

V and J are TRBV10-3 and TRBJ2-1, with TRBD1 as a possible D gene (5 bases). This CDR3 contains 13 residues. Trimming pared 0 bases from V and 7 bases from J, leaving 7 bases between. CDR1 and CDR2 (germline): ENHRY, SYGVKD. In DNA, the CDR3 is TGTGCCATCAGTGAGTCAGGGGCTAATGAGCAGTTCTTC. It yields the protein CAISESGANEQFF.

This clonotype was seen many times. V is TRBV28 and J is TRBJ2-7; the D is unclear. In germline, CDR1 is MDHEN, CDR2 SYDVKM. Trimming took off 6 bases at V and 8 bases at J, with 17 bases between the two ends. The CDR3 runs to 13 residues. CDR3 amino acids: CASSQYGTGKQYF. The CDR3 nucleotides are TGTGCCAGCAGCCAATATGGAACGGGTAAGCAGTACTTC.

V gene TRBV7-9 combines with J gene TRBJ1-3; D gene ambiguous. This CDR3 is 15 amino acids long. The V end was cut by 3 bases, the J end by 0 bases, with 9 bases between. CDR1 and CDR2 (germline): SEHNR, FQNEAQ (reference sequence). The CDR3 DNA reads as TGTGCCAGCAGCTTGCGGCAACCCTCTGGAAACACCATATATTTT. Translating it yields CASSLRQPSGNTIYF.

In this sample, this clonotype turned up many times. V and J are TRBV6-1 and TRBJ1-1; TRBD1 matches 8 bases. The germline V gene has CDR1 MNHNS and CDR2 SASEGT. After removal of 6 bases from V and 2 bases from J, the junction contained 2 bases not matched to a gene. The CDR3 consists of 13 residues. The CDR3: CASRDRGNTEAFF. In DNA, the CDR3 is TGTGCCAGCAGAGACAGGGGAAACACTGAAGCTTTCTTT.

CDR3 coding DNA: TGTGCCAGTAGGATGGGACAGAATAATGAAAAACTGTTTTTT. Protein: CASRMGQNNEKLFF. The chain has TRBV19 and TRBJ1-4; 7 nucleotides agree with TRBD1. CDR1 and CDR2 from the germline V gene are LNHDA and SQIVND (reference sequence). Trimming at V came to 6 bases and at J to 4 bases, leaving 5 bases not matched to a gene. The CDR3 sequence is 14 residues long.

This clonotype was seen a few times. The chain joins TRBV2 to TRBJ2-2; 7 bases are shared with TRBD1. Germline loops: CDR1 SNHLY, CDR2 FYNNEI. This CDR3 comprises 15 residues. With 1 base clipped from V and 3 bases from J, the junction kept 2 bases outside the gene matches. The CDR3 nucleotides are TGTGCCAGCAGTGAAGAAGGGGGCGACACCGGGGAGCTGTTTTTT. This gives the protein CASSEEGGDTGELFF.

The rearrangement uses TRBV4-1 and TRBJ1-1; D ambiguous. The V and J ends lost 1 base and 4 bases respectively, with 16 bases between them. Germline loops: CDR1 MGHRA, CDR2 YSYEKL. The CDR3 runs to 16 residues. The CDR3: CASSQGASGGLTEAFF. The CDR3 region has the DNA TGCGCCAGCAGCCAAGGGGCCAGTGGAGGGCTCACTGAAGCTTTCTTT.

This clonotype was detected a few times. This chain joins TRBV12-3 or TRBV12-4 and TRBJ1-2, with D possibly being TRBD1 (6 bases). This CDR3 has 13 residues. V gave up 6 bases and J gave up 4 bases, with 12 bases separating them. This CDR3 reads CASRITGLYGYTF. CDR3 DNA: TGTGCCAGCAGAATAACAGGGCTCTATGGCTACACCTTC.